The entry below gives a single T cell receptor (beta chain) sequence along with its context. The record originates from a study of T-cell memory formation after mild COVID-19. Germline lookup yields CDR1 SGHRS and CDR2 YFSETQ. Trimming took 5 bases from V and 1 from J, leaving 9 bases between them. This CDR3 comprises 14 residues. Via MiXCR, TCRdb re-called the 5' RACE reads, giving one row per CDR3 protein. The sample shows 350,000 or so distinct CDR3 sequences, more than 20% of them seen only once. The specimen was PBMCs or a T cell subset sorted from them (not recorded which). V gene TRBV5-1 combines with J gene TRBJ2-2; D is ambiguous. The origin of this receptor is an adult woman who had mild COVID-19 (a few samples of this study predate the infection). Cell type and time point are not known. CDR3 sequence: CASSSGQNTGELFF. The CDR3, as DNA: TGCGCCAGCAGTAGTGGCCAGAACACCGGGGAGCTGTTTTTT.